The 16 T cell receptor beta chains below all came from one sample that was sequenced in a study of T cells in Graves' hyperthyroidism and ophthalmopathy. Researchers took RNA transcripts and amplified the TCR beta CDR3 regions from them. TCR CDR3 underwent first-round RT-PCR with the HTBI primer set. TCRdb recomputed calls from the multiplex PCR reads with MiXCR, one row per CDR3 protein. Among approximately 640,000 distinct CDR3 sequences listed, 45% were seen once. The sample taken for sequencing was peripheral blood or thyroid tissue (not recorded which). The receptors come from an adult man with Graves' disease, either hyperthyroidism or ophthalmopathy (not recorded which).

CDR3 in DNA: TGTGCCAGCAGCCGGGGGGGGGGTGACGAGCAGTACTTC. It encodes CASSRGGGDEQYF. The chain is built from TRBV7-9 and TRBJ2-7, with 8 bases aligning to TRBD2. V shed 5 bases and J 5 bases; nucleotides not matched to a gene: 5. CDR1 and CDR2 from the germline V gene are SEHNR and FQNEAQ (reference sequence). CDR3 length: 13 residues.

This clonotype came up a few times. The chain has TRBV12-3 or TRBV12-4 and TRBJ2-6, with 7 bases lining up with TRBD1. V trimming: 8 bases; J trimming: 0 bases; junction bases outside the gene matches: 7. The CDR3 is made up of 16 amino acids. The CDR3 DNA is TGTGCCAGCGGTGACAGGGTGGACTCTGGGGCCAACGTCCTGACTTTC. This translates into CASGDRVDSGANVLTF.

This clonotype was seen a single time. The chain recombines TRBV19 with TRBJ1-5; D is perhaps TRBD1 (6 bases). Germline V lookup: CDR1 LNHDA, CDR2 SQIVND (reference sequence). Trimming removed 10 bases at V and 0 bases at J, with 10 bases between. The length of the CDR3 is 13 residues. CDR3 coding DNA: TGTGCCACCAGGGGTTATAGCAATCAGCCCCAGCATTTT. This translates into CATRGYSNQPQHF.

In this sample, this clonotype turned up once. At one end, the junction sequence differs from germline, possibly due to a read error. This chain links TRBV2 with TRBJ1-6; D remains unclear. This CDR3 has 14 amino acids. Germline CDR1 and CDR2: SNHLY and FYNNEI. CDR3 in amino acids: CACSARHNNSPLHF. The CDR3 DNA reads as TGTGCCTGCAGTGCTCGTCACAACAATTCACCCCTCCACTTT.

In this sample, this clonotype turned up many times. The V and J genes are TRBV29-1 and TRBJ2-2; TRBD2 aligns across 12 bases. Germline V gene data show CDR1 as SQVTM and CDR2 as ANQGSEA. The CDR3 loop spans 13 amino acids. The V gene end was trimmed by 7 bases and the J gene end by 4 bases; junction bases not matched to a gene: 1. CDR3 amino acids: CSALAGGTGELFF. The CDR3 bases are TGCAGCGCACTAGCGGGAGGCACCGGGGAGCTGTTTTTT.

This clonotype was recorded many times. V and J are TRBV2 and TRBJ2-2, with D maybe TRBD1 (5 bases). The V gene's germline CDR1 is SNHLY and CDR2 FYNNEI. This CDR3 region has 13 residues. Trimming removed 5 bases at V and 5 bases at J, with 9 bases between. The CDR3 DNA reads TGTGCCAGCAGTCCAAGGGGTACCGGGGAGCTGTTTTTT. Protein sequence: CASSPRGTGELFF.

Comments on this clonotype: A much more abundant neighbour one base away suggests this may be a read error. The genes are TRBV6-6 and TRBJ1-5; 8 bases line up with TRBD1. Germline CDR1 MNHNY, CDR2 SVGAGI (reference sequence). This CDR3 is built from 14 residues. The V and J ends lost 5 bases and 7 bases, in that order; junction bases with no gene match: 7. The chain's CDR3 is CASSDPGQEQPQHF. The CDR3 coding sequence is TGTGCCAGCAGTGATCCGGGACAGGAACAGCCCCAGCATTTT.

This clonotype was recorded many times. The chain has TRBV29-1 and TRBJ2-7, with D uncertain. CDR1 is SQVTM and CDR2 is ANQGSEA in the germline V gene. The CDR3 spans 11 residues. Deletions cut 4 bases from V and 4 bases from J, with 8 bases between. The CDR3 coding sequence is TGCAGCGTTGGCGTGGGATACGAGCAGTACTTC. This codes for CSVGVGYEQYF.

This clonotype was picked up many times. V and J are TRBV7-9 and TRBJ1-6; D unclear. This CDR3 is built from 12 residues. The V and J ends lost 3 bases and 14 bases respectively, with 11 bases between them. CDR1 and CDR2 (germline): SEHNR, FQNEAQ (reference sequence). CDR3 sequence (DNA): TGTGCCAGCAGCTTGTCAGGAGATTCCCTCCACTTT. Translation gives CASSLSGDSLHF.

This clonotype was picked up many times. The chain has TRBV7-9 and TRBJ2-5; D unresolved. Germline values: CDR1 SEHNR, CDR2 FQNEAQ (reference sequence). The CDR3 length is 13 residues. The ends were cut back, 6 bases at V and 4 bases at J, with 12 bases in the middle. The CDR3 DNA reads TGTGCCAGCAGTCACGACCCCCCAGAGACCCAGTACTTC. Translation gives CASSHDPPETQYF.

V and J are TRBV20-1 and TRBJ1-1; TRBD1 matches at 7 bases. The V segment lost 8 bases and the J segment 0 bases; nucleotides outside the gene matches: 6. The CDR3 has 13 amino acids. CDR1 is DFQATT, CDR2 SNEGSKA, per germline (reference sequence). The CDR3 region is CSPTDRVNTEAFF. The DNA for the CDR3 is TGCAGTCCTACCGACAGGGTGAACACTGAAGCTTTCTTT.

In its sample, this clonotype was seen a few times. V usage is TRBV20-1 and J usage is TRBJ2-7, with 7 bases matching TRBD2. This CDR3 is built from 13 residues. Germline V gene lookup returns CDR1 DFQATT and CDR2 SNEGSKA (reference sequence). V lost 4 bases to trimming and J lost 4 bases; unmatched junction nucleotides: 7. The CDR3 is CSATSGNEYEQYF. For the CDR3, the DNA is TGCAGTGCTACCAGCGGGAACGAATACGAGCAGTACTTC.

The rearrangement links TRBV14 to TRBJ2-5, with TRBD1 as a possible D gene (6 bases). Deletions cut 6 bases from V and 1 base from J, with 12 bases between. The CDR3 loop spans 14 amino acids. Germline V gives CDR1 SGHDN, CDR2 FVKESK. The CDR3 protein is CASSEGQIQETQYF. The CDR3 DNA follows: TGTGCCAGCAGTGAAGGACAGATCCAAGAGACCCAGTACTTC.

The sample holds a few counts of this clonotype. This chain connects TRBV25-1 to TRBJ1-4, with D maybe TRBD1 (5 bases). Germline CDR1 and CDR2: MGHDK and SYGVNS. The germline V and J ends were trimmed by 5 bases and 5 bases, with 18 bases remaining between them. This CDR3 region has 16 residues. CDR3 loop: CASSLDVGTTNEKLFF. As DNA, the CDR3 is TGTGCCAGCAGTTTAGATGTCGGGACTACGAATGAAAAACTGTTTTTT.

A note on this clonotype: The missing conserved phenylalanine or tryptophan at the end of this CDR3 makes a read error likely. Because the CDR3's place on the DNA is in doubt, the DNA is left out and the CDR3 is given as listed by TCRdb. This chain connects TRBV7-2 to TRBJ1-1. Germline CDR1 reads SGHTA; CDR2 reads FQGNSA. The CDR3 length is 8 residues, termini included. CDR3 loop: CASSTQHY.

The chain couples TRBV5-1 to TRBJ1-1, with TRBD1 matching over 7 bases. The V gene's germline CDR1 is SGHRS and CDR2 YFSETQ. This CDR3 spans 13 amino acids. V lost 7 bases, J lost 0 bases, and 3 bases stayed unmatched. The DNA of the CDR3 is TGCGCCAGCTACAGGGGCTTGAACACTGAAGCTTTCTTT. As protein: CASYRGLNTEAFF. The whole variable domain, filled in from reference TRBV5-1 and TRBJ1-1, reads KAGVTQTPRYLIKTRGQQVTLSCSPISGHRSVSWYQQTPGQGLQFLFEYFSETQRNKGNFPGRFSGRQFSNSRSEMNVSTLELGDSALYLCASYRGLNTEAFFGQGTRLTVV.